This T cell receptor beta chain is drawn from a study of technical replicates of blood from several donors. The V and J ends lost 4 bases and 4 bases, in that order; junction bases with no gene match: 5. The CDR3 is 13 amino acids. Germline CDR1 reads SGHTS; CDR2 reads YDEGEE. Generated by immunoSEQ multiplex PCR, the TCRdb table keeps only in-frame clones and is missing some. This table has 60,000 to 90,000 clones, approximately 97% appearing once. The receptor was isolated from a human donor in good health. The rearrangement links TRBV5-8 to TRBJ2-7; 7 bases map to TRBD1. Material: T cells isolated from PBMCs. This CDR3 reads CASSADRSYEQYF. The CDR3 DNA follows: TGTGCCAGCAGCGCGGACAGGAGTTACGAGCAGTACTTC.